The rows below give T cell receptor beta chains drawn from one sample of a study of the immune and genomic landscape of osteosarcoma. The data were produced by immunoSEQ multiplex PCR, yet TCRdb's version contains in-frame clones alone and is incomplete. Of around 520 clones in the sample, about 76% were seen once. Sequencing was performed on osteosarcoma tumor tissue from the lung. The origin of the receptors is a human donor with osteosarcoma. Both conserved end residues are part of each CDR3. Fields, in order: clone size, J gene, V gene, D gene, CDR3 protein, CDR3 DNA. The D gene is left open where the match is weak. A clone size is listed for some rows: how often the clone was seen (once, few, many), or a class if it is expanded.

>-|TRBJ1-1|TRBV30|-
CAWSPDPQFGEAFF
TGTGCCTGGAGCCCTGACCCCCAATTTGGGGAAGCTTTCTTT
>-|TRBJ1-5|TRBV5-4|-
CASSLQGSNQPQHF
TGTGCCAGCAGCTTGCAGGGTAGCAATCAGCCCCAGCATTTT
>-|TRBJ1-1|TRBV4-1|-
CASSQPQIGPEAFF
TGCGCCAGCAGCCAGCCCCAAATAGGCCCTGAAGCTTTCTTT
>-|TRBJ1-6|TRBV7-6|TRBD1
CASSLTGPNSPLHF
TGTGCCAGCAGCTTGACAGGGCCTAATTCACCCCTCCACTTT
>-|TRBJ2-1|TRBV5-4|-
CASSLAGGRAGHEQFF
TGTGCCAGCAGCTTGGCCGGGGGCCGGGCCGGGCATGAGCAGTTCTTC
>few|TRBJ2-3|TRBV19|-
CASFGDTQYF
TGTGCCAGTTTTGGAGATACGCAGTATTTT
>-|TRBJ2-5|TRBV7-2|-
CASSFSAPQYPQYF
TGTGCCAGCAGCTTTAGCGCCCCGCAGTATCCCCAGTACTTC
>-|TRBJ2-1|TRBV7-9|-
CASSSALGRVNNEQFF
TGTGCCAGCAGCTCGGCACTCGGACGAGTTAACAATGAGCAGTTCTTC
>-|TRBJ1-2|TRBV6-1|-
CASSETLLLYGYTF
TGTGCCAGCAGTGAGACATTACTACTTTATGGCTACACCTTC
>-|TRBJ1-6|TRBV7-6|-
CASSLTTGSPLHF
TGTGCCAGCAGCTTAACCACGGGGTCACCCCTCCACTTT
>-|TRBJ2-7|TRBV6-5|TRBD1
CASSSPGQGAYEQYF
TGTGCCAGCAGTTCCCCGGGACAGGGGGCCTACGAGCAGTACTTC
>-|TRBJ2-7|TRBV12-5|TRBD1
CASGFRDRGPLTYEQYF
TGTGCTAGTGGTTTCCGGGACAGGGGGCCCCTTACCTACGAGCAGTACTTC
>-|TRBJ1-3|TRBV13|-
CASSLASRQTGNTIYF
TGTGCCAGCAGCTTAGCCTCCCGACAGACTGGAAACACCATATATTTT
>hyperexpanded|TRBJ2-7|TRBV29-1|-
CSVLIRGVEQYF
TGCAGCGTTCTTATCCGGGGCGTCGAGCAGTACTTC
>few|TRBJ1-6|TRBV9|-
CASSVGRPYNSPLHF
TGTGCCAGCAGCGTAGGCAGGCCTTATAATTCACCCCTCCACTTT
>-|TRBJ1-2|TRBV30|TRBD1
CAWSVRTGGGYTF
TGTGCCTGGAGTGTTCGGACAGGGGGAGGCTACACCTTC
>-|TRBJ2-7|TRBV6-1|-
CASSRGAPYEQYF
TGTGCCAGCAGCCGCGGGGCACCCTACGAGCAGTACTTC
>-|TRBJ1-1|TRBV7-2|TRBD1
CASSWDREPTEAFF
TGTGCCAGCAGCTGGGACAGGGAACCCACTGAAGCTTTCTTT
>-|TRBJ2-1|TRBV7-2|TRBD2
CASSLTGLAGYNEQFF
TGTGCCAGCAGCTTAACTGGACTAGCGGGCTACAATGAGCAGTTCTTC
>once|TRBJ2-7|TRBV4-1|-
CASSQVLAGKYEQYF
TGCGCCAGCAGCCAAGTTCTTGCGGGGAAATACGAGCAGTACTTC
>-|TRBJ2-1|TRBV18|TRBD2
CASSPFTSGGSWYNEQFF
TGTGCCAGCTCACCATTCACTAGCGGGGGGTCCTGGTACAATGAGCAGTTCTTC
>-|TRBJ2-1|TRBV6-1|-
CASESGASSNEQFF
TGTGCCAGCGAATCGGGGGCCTCAAGCAATGAGCAGTTCTTC
>-|TRBJ1-5|TRBV6-6|-
CASSPQGNQPQHF
TGTGCCAGCAGTCCACAGGGAAATCAGCCCCAGCATTTT
>-|TRBJ2-5|TRBV4-1|-
CASSQGYLETQYF
TGCGCCAGCAGCCAGGGGTATTTAGAGACCCAGTACTTC
>-|TRBJ1-3|TRBV7-6|-
CASSQTGGVASGNTIYF
TGTGCCAGCAGCCAGACAGGTGGAGTAGCGTCTGGAAACACCATATATTTT
>-|TRBJ1-3|TRBV11-2|-
CASSLDFTGNTIYF
TGTGCCAGCAGCTTAGACTTCACTGGAAACACCATATATTTT
>-|TRBJ2-3|TRBV27|-
CASSSIDPVSTDTQYF
TGTGCCAGCAGCTCAATTGACCCGGTGAGCACAGATACGCAGTATTTT
>few|TRBJ1-4|TRBV7-9|-
CASSLAPTGTNEKLFF
TGTGCCAGCAGCCTAGCGCCGACAGGAACTAATGAAAAACTGTTTTTT
>-|TRBJ2-7|TRBV11-2|TRBD2
CASQLAGAYEQYF
TGTGCCAGTCAACTAGCGGGGGCCTACGAGCAGTACTTC
>-|TRBJ1-1|TRBV12-5|TRBD1
CASGLVLGQGSKGTEAFF
TGTGCTAGTGGTTTGGTACTGGGACAGGGATCAAAAGGCACTGAAGCTTTCTTT
>-|TRBJ1-1|TRBV7-9|TRBD1
CASTYPGTGGYTEAFF
TGTGCCAGCACCTATCCCGGGACAGGGGGGTACACTGAAGCTTTCTTT
>-|TRBJ1-2|TRBV14|-
CASSQESAGGYTF
TGTGCCAGCAGCCAAGAATCGGCAGGAGGCTACACCTTC
>-|TRBJ1-1|TRBV4-3|-
CASSQGTGRARNTEAFF
TGCGCCAGCAGCCAGGGAACAGGGAGAGCCCGGAACACTGAAGCTTTCTTT
>-|TRBJ2-3|TRBV2|-
CASRGRLGDGVTDTQYF
TGTGCCAGCAGGGGGCGTTTGGGAGATGGGGTCACAGATACGCAGTATTTT
>few|TRBJ1-5|TRBV6-6|-
CASSTDGQPNQPQHF
TGTGCCAGCAGCACCGATGGACAGCCCAATCAGCCCCAGCATTTT
>-|TRBJ2-3|TRBV7-2|-
CASSLDGRSTDTQYF
TGTGCCAGCAGCTTAGACGGGAGAAGCACAGATACGCAGTATTTT
>-|TRBJ1-4|TRBV2|-
CASSGEGSREKLFF
TGTGCCAGCAGTGGGGAAGGGTCGCGTGAAAAACTGTTTTTT